This TCR beta chain was documented in a study of response to subunit inactivated influenza vaccine. Study findings and constraints: Each seasonal influenza vaccination, the authors suggested, recruits few new T cells.

Concerning this clonotype: Its target is not known.

TCRdb redid the calling of the RT-PCR reads with MiXCR, one entry per CDR3 protein. The data contain 560,000 or so distinct CDR3 sequences, approximately 7.7% of them singletons. The V and J ends lost 3 bases and 2 bases, in that order; junction bases with no gene match: 4. Germline V gene sequence: CDR1 DFQATT, CDR2 SNEGSKA (reference sequence). The CDR3 is 13 amino acids. The clonotype originates from a man aged 50-75 years who received an inactivated influenza vaccine. The sample here was PBMCs from blood, taken less than 30 months after vaccination. The V gene is TRBV20-1, the J gene TRBJ2-7, with 7 bases that match TRBD1. Here the CDR3 reads CSARDRSPYEQYF. Here the CDR3 DNA reads TGCAGTGCTAGGGACAGGAGTCCCTACGAGCAGTACTTC.